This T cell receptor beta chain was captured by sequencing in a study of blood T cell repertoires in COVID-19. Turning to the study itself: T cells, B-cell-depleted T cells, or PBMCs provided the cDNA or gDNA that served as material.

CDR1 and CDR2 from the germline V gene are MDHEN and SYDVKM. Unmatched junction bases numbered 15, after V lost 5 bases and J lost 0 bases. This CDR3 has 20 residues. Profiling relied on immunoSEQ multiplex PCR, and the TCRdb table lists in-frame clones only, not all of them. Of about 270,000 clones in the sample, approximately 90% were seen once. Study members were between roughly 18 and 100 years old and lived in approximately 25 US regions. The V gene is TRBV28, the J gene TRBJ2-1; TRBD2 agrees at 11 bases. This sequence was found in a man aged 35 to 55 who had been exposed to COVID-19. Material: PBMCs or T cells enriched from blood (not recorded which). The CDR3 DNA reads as TGTGCCAGCAGTGGTTTGGGGCGGCTAGCGGGAGGTAACTCCTACAATGAGCAGTTCTTC. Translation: CASSGLGRLAGGNSYNEQFF.